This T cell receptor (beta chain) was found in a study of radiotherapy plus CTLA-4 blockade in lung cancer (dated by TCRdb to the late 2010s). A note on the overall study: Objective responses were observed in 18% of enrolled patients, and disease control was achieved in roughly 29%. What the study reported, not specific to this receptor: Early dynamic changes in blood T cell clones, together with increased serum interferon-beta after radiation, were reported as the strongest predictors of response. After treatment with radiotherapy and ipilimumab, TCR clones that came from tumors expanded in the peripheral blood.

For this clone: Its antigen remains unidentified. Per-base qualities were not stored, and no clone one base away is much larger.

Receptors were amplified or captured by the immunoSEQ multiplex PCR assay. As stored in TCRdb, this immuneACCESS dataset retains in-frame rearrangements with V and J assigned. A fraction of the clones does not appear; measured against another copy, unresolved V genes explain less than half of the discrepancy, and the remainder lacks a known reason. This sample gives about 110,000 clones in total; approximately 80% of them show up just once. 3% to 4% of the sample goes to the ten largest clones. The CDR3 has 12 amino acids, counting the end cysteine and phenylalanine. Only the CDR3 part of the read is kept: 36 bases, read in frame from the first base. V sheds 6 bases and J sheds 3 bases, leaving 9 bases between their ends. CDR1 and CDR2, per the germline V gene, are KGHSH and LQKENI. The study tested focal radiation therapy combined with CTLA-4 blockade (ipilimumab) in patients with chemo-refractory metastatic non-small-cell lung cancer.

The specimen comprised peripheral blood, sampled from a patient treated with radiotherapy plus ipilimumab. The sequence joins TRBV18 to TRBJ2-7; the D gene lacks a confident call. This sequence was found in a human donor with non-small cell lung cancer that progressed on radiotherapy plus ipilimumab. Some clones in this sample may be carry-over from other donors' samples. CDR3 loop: CASSQDGYEQYF. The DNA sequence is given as TGTGCCAGCTCCCAGGACGGCTACGAGCAGTACTTC.